This T cell receptor (beta chain) was captured by sequencing in a study of blood T cell repertoires in COVID-19. CDR1 and CDR2 from the germline V gene are SGHRS and YFSETQ. The CDR3 is 16 amino acids. Trimming removed 3 bases from V and 0 bases from J; junction bases left unmatched: 4. Profiled with immunoSEQ multiplex PCR; TCRdb holds only in-frame clones, not every one. The sample includes around 180,000 clones, 84% of them seen just once. Sequenced material: PBMCs or T cells enriched from blood (not recorded which). The chain uses TRBV5-1 and TRBJ1-1, with 11 bases that match TRBD1. This clonotype originated in a man aged 50 to 59 who had recovered from COVID-19. The CDR3 nucleotides read TGCGCCAGCAGCTACGGGACAGGGGGTTTGAACACTGAAGCTTTCTTT. Translating gives CASSYGTGGLNTEAFF. The whole variable domain, filled in from reference TRBV5-1 and TRBJ1-1, reads KAGVTQTPRYLIKTRGQQVTLSCSPISGHRSVSWYQQTPGQGLQFLFEYFSETQRNKGNFPGRFSGRQFSNSRSEMNVSTLELGDSALYLCASSYGTGGLNTEAFFGQGTRLTVV.